Presented here are 16 T cell receptor beta chains from one specimen sequenced in a study of T cell responses to AZD1222 COVID-19 vaccine (dated by TCRdb to about 2021). Preparation of the library involved the immunoSEQ multiplex PCR assay. TCRdb re-hosts the immuneACCESS table, in-frame sequences only. Its copies lack some clones; in the studies checked, an unresolved V gene accounts for under half of them, and the cause for the rest is not known. The sample table contains about 88,000 clones; only one count was recorded for about 88% of them. Clones ranked in the top ten supply approximately 5.2% of the sample. Explained via the paper, the time point label denotes: about 28 days (+/-7) after the second vaccine dose. The sequences come from peripheral blood, collected 28 days after the second AZD1222 dose. The source of these receptors is an adult who received the AZD1222 COVID-19 vaccine.

This sequence joins TRBV10-2 and TRBJ1-5, with D hard to call. This CDR3 spans 14 amino acids. V was pared by 0 bases and J by 9 bases, with 12 bases between. Germline V gene data show CDR1 as WSHSY and CDR2 as SAAADI. Here the CDR3 DNA reads TGCGCCAGCAGTGAGTCGGCAGGACCAGGGCCCCAGCATTTT. Protein sequence: CASSESAGPGPQHF.

The chain carries TRBV6-5 and TRBJ1-4, with TRBD1 matching 10 bases. V was pared by 6 bases and J by 10 bases, with 11 bases of the junction left unmatched. CDR3 length equals 15 residues. Germline V gives CDR1 MNHEY, CDR2 SVGAGI. CDR3 nucleotides: TGTGCCAGCAGACGGGGGACAGGGGTTTCGGGAAAACTGTTTTTT. This translates into CASRRGTGVSGKLFF.

This chain links TRBV19 with TRBJ2-1, with TRBD1 identical over 7 bases. Germline V gives CDR1 LNHDA, CDR2 SQIVND (reference sequence). V lost 5 bases and J lost 4; bases outside the gene matches: 5. The CDR3 runs to 14 residues. The CDR3 nucleotides read TGTGCCAGTAGTCCGACAGGGCTATACAATGAGCAGTTCTTC. Its translation is CASSPTGLYNEQFF.

This rearrangement joins TRBV15 to TRBJ1-4; maybe TRBD1 (5 bases). V lost 3 bases and J 6 bases, leaving 17 bases between the germline ends. The CDR3 has 16 residues. Germline V gene data show CDR1 as LNHNV and CDR2 as YYDKDF (reference sequence). CDR3 sequence reads: CATSRNRGPVDEKLFF. Written as DNA, the CDR3 is TGTGCCACCAGCAGGAACCGGGGCCCAGTAGATGAAAAACTGTTTTTT.

The rearrangement joins TRBV3-1 (or the pseudogene TRBV3-2) to TRBJ2-1; 13 nucleotides line up with TRBD2. The CDR3 runs 15 residues. CDR1 is LGHDT and CDR2 is YNNKEL in the germline V gene (reference sequence). With 4 bases clipped from V and 5 bases from J, the junction kept 2 bases outside the gene matches. As DNA, the CDR3 is TGTGCCAGCAGCCCCGGGACTAGCGGGGACAATGAGCAGTTCTTC. It translates to CASSPGTSGDNEQFF.

The chain has TRBV11-1 and TRBJ2-1; D gene unclear. Germline V gene sequence: CDR1 SGHAT, CDR2 FQDESV (reference sequence). With 4 bases removed from V and 5 bases from J, the gap between germline ends came to 3 bases. The CDR3 spans 11 residues. The CDR3, as DNA: TGTGCCAGCAGCTGGGACAATGAGCAGTTCTTC. Protein product: CASSWDNEQFF. Combining the CDR3 with reference TRBV11-1 and TRBJ2-1 gives the whole variable domain EAEVAQSPRYKITEKSQAVAFWCDPISGHATLYWYRQILGQGPELLVQFQDESVVDDSQLPKDRFSAERLKGVDSTLKIQPAELGDSAMYLCASSWDNEQFFGPGTRLTVL.

V usage is TRBV5-1 and J usage is TRBJ2-7; weak D call: TRBD1 (5 bases). Germline CDR1 is SGHRS and CDR2 is YFSETQ. The V gene lost 0 bases and the J gene lost 2 bases, with 12 bases spanning the gap. The CDR3 has 15 amino acids. The CDR3 nucleotides are TGCGCCAGCAGCTTGGACCAGGGTCGGGCCTACGAGCAGTACTTC. It encodes CASSLDQGRAYEQYF.

J is TRBJ1-2 and V is TRBV5-5; 9 bases are shared with TRBD1. Germline lookup yields CDR1 SGHKS and CDR2 YYEKEE (reference sequence). Unmatched junction bases numbered 13, after V lost 4 bases and J lost 6 bases. The CDR3 consists of 16 residues. The CDR3: CASSRITGGEGDGYTF. The CDR3 coding sequence is TGTGCCAGCAGCAGGATAACAGGGGGCGAAGGGGATGGCTACACCTTC.

The chain employs TRBV11-2 and TRBJ1-6; D ambiguous. The V gene lost 7 bases and the J gene lost 3 bases, with 16 bases spanning the gap. The germline V gene encodes CDR1 SGHAT and CDR2 FQNNGV. The CDR3 spans 16 residues. The CDR3 region has the DNA TGTGCCAGCACACTGACGGACGACATCTATAATTCACCCCTCCACTTT. Protein: CASTLTDDIYNSPLHF.

In this sample, this clone turned up once. This chain joins TRBV10-1 and TRBJ2-2; D gene unclear. Trimming stripped 6 bases from V and 4 bases from J, with 9 bases between. The CDR3 totals 13 residues. Germline V CDR1 and CDR2: WNHNN, SYGVQD (reference sequence). The CDR3 DNA sequence: TGCGCCAGCAGGTTGACAACCACCGGGGAGCTGTTTTTT. It translates to CASRLTTTGELFF.

V gene TRBV12-3 or TRBV12-4 combines with J gene TRBJ1-2; tentative D call: TRBD1 (5 bases). This CDR3 has 13 residues. Between the trimmed V and J ends, which lost 0 bases and 4 bases, there was a span of 6 bases. The CDR3 here is CASSLARAYGYTF. The CDR3 coding sequence is TGTGCCAGCAGTTTAGCCAGGGCCTATGGCTACACCTTC.

V gene TRBV6-5 combines with J gene TRBJ1-5; D unclear. Germline V gene sequence: CDR1 MNHEY, CDR2 SVGAGI. Trimming took off 7 bases at V and 6 bases at J, with 19 bases between the two ends. This CDR3 is 15 amino acids long. CDR3 nucleotide sequence: TGTGCCAGCACCCCCCGTGAGTCATCTCTTCAGCCCCAGCATTTT. It codes for CASTPRESSLQPQHF.

The V and J genes are TRBV2 and TRBJ1-5; 8 nucleotides align to TRBD1. The trim removed 7 bases at V and 0 bases at J, leaving 2 bases unmatched. The CDR3 is 14 amino acids. Germline V gene sequence: CDR1 SNHLY, CDR2 FYNNEI. CDR3 nucleotide sequence: TGTGCCAGCAAGGACAGGGTTAGCAATCAGCCCCAGCATTTT. Translating gives CASKDRVSNQPQHF.

The chain joins TRBV4-3 to TRBJ1-2; 9 bases fit TRBD1. Germline V gene lookup returns CDR1 LGHNA and CDR2 YSLEER. V dropped 4 bases and J dropped 3; count of bases not matched to a gene: 12. There are 17 residues in the CDR3. The CDR3 coding sequence is TGCGCCAGCAGCCGGATAAGAGATGGGACAGGGCACTATGGCTACACCTTC. Amino acids: CASSRIRDGTGHYGYTF.

A remark on this clone: The same CDR3 also results from other DNA sequences found in this sample. This chain connects TRBV7-9 to TRBJ1-1; D gene ambiguous. Trimming cost V 2 bases and J 1 base, with 5 bases left between them. Germline V CDR1 and CDR2: SEHNR, FQNEAQ (reference sequence). The CDR3 covers 13 residues. CDR3 residues: CASSLPGNTEAFF. CDR3 DNA sequence: TGTGCCAGCAGCTTACCCGGGAACACTGAAGCTTTCTTT. Combining the CDR3 with reference TRBV7-9 and TRBJ1-1 gives the whole variable domain DTGVSQNPRHKITKRGQNVTFRCDPISEHNRLYWYRQTLGQGPEFLTYFQNEAQLEKSRLLSDRFSAERPKGSFSTLEIQRTEQGDSAMYLCASSLPGNTEAFFGQGTRLTVV.

The chain links TRBV5-1 to TRBJ2-3; TRBD1 matches at 7 bases. The CDR3 is made up of 15 amino acids. Germline loops: CDR1 SGHRS, CDR2 YFSETQ. V shed 4 bases and J 0 bases; nucleotides not matched to a gene: 5. The CDR3 DNA is TGCGCCAGCAGCCCTATGGGACAGAGCACAGATACGCAGTATTTT. Residues: CASSPMGQSTDTQYF.